A single sample is the source of the 3 T cell receptor beta chains below, sequenced in a study of blood T cell repertoires in COVID-19. Profiled with immunoSEQ multiplex PCR; TCRdb holds only in-frame clones, not every one. The sample holds 140,000 to 150,000 clones, roughly 91% seen once. Specimen: peripheral blood. These receptors were collected from a man aged 55 to 70 with active or convalescent COVID-19.

The chain recombines TRBV19 with TRBJ2-1; D is perhaps TRBD1 (5 bases). The CDR3 sequence is 12 residues long. The germline CDR1 and CDR2 sequences are LNHDA and SQIVND (reference sequence). Trimming removed 6 bases from V and 6 bases from J, with 9 bases in between. The CDR3 region is CASRKQGNEQFF. CDR3 DNA: TGTGCCAGTAGAAAGCAGGGCAATGAGCAGTTCTTC.

The CDR3 DNA follows: TGTGCCAGCAGCTTGGCCGCAGGTTGGGCTTTGGGGCAGTTCTTC. The encoded protein is CASSLAAGWALGQFF. V gene TRBV5-6 combines with J gene TRBJ2-1; D not resolved. This CDR3 is built from 15 residues. Trimming removed 0 bases at V and 12 bases at J, with 19 bases between. Per the germline V gene, CDR1 is SGHDT and CDR2 is YYEEEE.

In this sample, this clone turned up a few times. This rearrangement joins TRBV10-3 to TRBJ1-2; perhaps TRBD1 as D (5 bases). The germline V gene encodes CDR1 ENHRY and CDR2 SYGVKD. The ends were cut back, 8 bases at V and 6 bases at J, with 19 bases in the middle. The CDR3 length is 14 residues. In DNA form, the CDR3 reads TGTGCCATCTCCCTGGGAATGGGGACTGATGGCTACACCTTC. This sequence encodes CAISLGMGTDGYTF.